The present TCR beta chain was sequenced within a study of blood T cells in healthy people across ages. Study observations and caveats: Estimated diversity, derived from one million T cells, was regarded as an underestimate.

For the second PCR, which ran for about 7 to 12 cycles, a sample-barcoded 5' primer and a J-beta primer mix were used. The yield of each sample was at least 3 million CDR3-containing paired-end reads. TCRdb ran MiXCR on the 5' RACE reads and lists one entry per CDR3 protein. The sample consists of 650,000 to 800,000 distinct CDR3 sequences, around 45% of them appearing once. There are 14 residues in the CDR3. Per the germline V gene, CDR1 is LGHNA and CDR2 is YSLEER. Trimming took off 1 base at V and 0 bases at J, with 4 bases between the two ends. The draw of peripheral blood yielded around 10 milliliters from each donor. Per individual sample, total RNA of at least 5.5 micrograms was extracted. In its sample, this clonotype was seen a few times. Antigen specificity is unknown.

This sequence was found in a man aged 55 to 69 in good health. This chain connects TRBV4-3 to TRBJ2-1; D uncertain. What was sequenced was blood. The CDR3 DNA is TGCGCCAGCAGCCAAGCTTTCTCCTACAATGAGCAGTTCTTC. Its protein product is CASSQAFSYNEQFF.